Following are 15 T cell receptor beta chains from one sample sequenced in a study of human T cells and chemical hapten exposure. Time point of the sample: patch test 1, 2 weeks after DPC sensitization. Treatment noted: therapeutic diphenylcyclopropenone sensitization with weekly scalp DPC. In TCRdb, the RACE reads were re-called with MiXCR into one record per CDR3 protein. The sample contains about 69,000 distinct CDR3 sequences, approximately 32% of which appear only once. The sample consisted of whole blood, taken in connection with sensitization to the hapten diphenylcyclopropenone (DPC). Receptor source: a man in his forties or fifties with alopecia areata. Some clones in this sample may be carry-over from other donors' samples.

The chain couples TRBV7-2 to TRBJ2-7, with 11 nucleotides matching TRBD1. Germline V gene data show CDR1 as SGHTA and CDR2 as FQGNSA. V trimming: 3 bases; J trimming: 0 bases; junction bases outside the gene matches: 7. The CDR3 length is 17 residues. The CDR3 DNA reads TGTGCCAGCAGCTTGGGAGGGACAGGGGGATCCTCCTACGAGCAGTACTTC. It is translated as CASSLGGTGGSSYEQYF.

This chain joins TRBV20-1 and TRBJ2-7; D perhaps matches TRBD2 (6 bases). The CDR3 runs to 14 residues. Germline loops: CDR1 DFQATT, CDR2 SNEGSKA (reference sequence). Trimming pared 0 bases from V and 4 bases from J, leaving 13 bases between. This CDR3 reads CSARDGGKPYEQYF. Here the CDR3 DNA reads TGCAGTGCTAGAGATGGGGGGAAACCTTACGAGCAGTACTTC.

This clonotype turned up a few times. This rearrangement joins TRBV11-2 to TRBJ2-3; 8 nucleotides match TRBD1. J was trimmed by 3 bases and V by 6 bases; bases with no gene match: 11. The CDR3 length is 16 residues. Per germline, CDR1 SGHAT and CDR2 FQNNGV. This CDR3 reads CASSWDQGALTDTQYF. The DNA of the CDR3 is TGTGCCAGCAGTTGGGACCAGGGGGCGCTTACAGATACGCAGTATTTT.

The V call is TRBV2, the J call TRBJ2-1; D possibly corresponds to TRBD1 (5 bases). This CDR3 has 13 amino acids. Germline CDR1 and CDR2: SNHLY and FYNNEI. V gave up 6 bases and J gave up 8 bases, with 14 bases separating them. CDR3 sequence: CASRQTVGDEQFF. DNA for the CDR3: TGTGCCAGCAGGCAGACAGTGGGCGATGAGCAGTTCTTC.

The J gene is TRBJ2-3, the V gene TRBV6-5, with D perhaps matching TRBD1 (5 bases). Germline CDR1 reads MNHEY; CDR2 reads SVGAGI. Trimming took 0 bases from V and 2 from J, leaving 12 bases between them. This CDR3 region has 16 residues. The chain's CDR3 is CASSYSRTQNTDTQYF. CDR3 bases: TGTGCCAGCAGTTACTCGAGGACACAGAACACAGATACGCAGTATTTT.

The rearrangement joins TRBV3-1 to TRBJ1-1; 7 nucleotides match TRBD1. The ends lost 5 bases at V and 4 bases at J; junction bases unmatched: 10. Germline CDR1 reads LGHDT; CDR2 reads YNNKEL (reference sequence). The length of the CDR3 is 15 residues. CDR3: CASSFRQGETTEAFF. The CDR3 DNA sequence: TGTGCCAGCAGCTTCCGACAGGGTGAGACCACTGAAGCTTTCTTT.

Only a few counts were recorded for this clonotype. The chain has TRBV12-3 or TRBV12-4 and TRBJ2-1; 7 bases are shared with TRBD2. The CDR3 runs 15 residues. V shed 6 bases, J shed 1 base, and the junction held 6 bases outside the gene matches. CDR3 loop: CASSPSGTSYNEQFF. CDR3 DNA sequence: TGTGCCAGCAGCCCTAGCGGAACTTCCTACAATGAGCAGTTCTTC.

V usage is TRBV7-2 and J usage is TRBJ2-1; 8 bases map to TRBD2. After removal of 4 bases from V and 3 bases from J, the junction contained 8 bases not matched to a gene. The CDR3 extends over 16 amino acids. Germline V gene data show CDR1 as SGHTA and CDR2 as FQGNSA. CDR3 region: CASSYEAGDIYNEQFF. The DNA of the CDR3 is TGTGCCAGCAGCTACGAAGCGGGAGATATCTACAATGAGCAGTTCTTC. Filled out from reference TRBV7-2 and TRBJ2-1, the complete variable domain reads GAGVSQSPSNKVTEKGKDVELRCDPISGHTALYWYRQSLGQGLEFLIYFQGNSAPDKSGLPSDRFSAERTGGSVSTLTIQRTQQEDSAVYLCASSYEAGDIYNEQFFGPGTRLTVL.

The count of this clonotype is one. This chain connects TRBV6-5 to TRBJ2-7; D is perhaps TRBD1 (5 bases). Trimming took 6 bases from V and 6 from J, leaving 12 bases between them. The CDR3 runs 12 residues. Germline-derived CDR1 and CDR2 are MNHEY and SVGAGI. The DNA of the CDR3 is TGTGCCAGCAGCGACTTGGGGCTCGAGCAGTACTTC. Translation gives CASSDLGLEQYF.

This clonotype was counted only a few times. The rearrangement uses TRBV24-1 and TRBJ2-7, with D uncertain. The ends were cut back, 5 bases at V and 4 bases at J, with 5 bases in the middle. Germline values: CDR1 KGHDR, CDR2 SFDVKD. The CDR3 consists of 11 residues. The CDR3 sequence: CATSAGYEQYF. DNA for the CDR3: TGTGCCACCAGTGCAGGATACGAGCAGTACTTC.

Here the CDR3 DNA reads TGTGCCAGCAGTTGGACTAGCGGATACGAGCAGTACTTC. Protein product: CASSWTSGYEQYF. This sequence joins TRBV27 and TRBJ2-7; TRBD2 matches 10 bases. This CDR3 region has 13 residues. Germline V CDR1 and CDR2: MNHEY, SMNVEV (reference sequence). V shed 4 bases, J shed 4 bases, and the junction held 1 base outside the gene matches.

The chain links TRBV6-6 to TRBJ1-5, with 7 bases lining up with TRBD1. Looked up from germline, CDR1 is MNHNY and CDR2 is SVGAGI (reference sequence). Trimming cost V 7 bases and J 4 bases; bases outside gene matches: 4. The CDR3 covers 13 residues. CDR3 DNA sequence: TGTGCCAGCAAGTTGACAGGGAATCAGCCCCAGCATTTT. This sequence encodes CASKLTGNQPQHF.

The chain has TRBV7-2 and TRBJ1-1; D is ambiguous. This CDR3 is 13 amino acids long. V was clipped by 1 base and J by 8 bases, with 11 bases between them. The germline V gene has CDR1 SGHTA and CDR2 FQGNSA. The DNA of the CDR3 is TGTGCCAGCAGCTTAGTAGGGAGCAGCGAAGCTTTCTTT. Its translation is CASSLVGSSEAFF.

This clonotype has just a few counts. The CDR3 sequence is CASSRRKTDTQYF. The CDR3 bases are TGTGCCAGCAGTCGGAGGAAGACAGATACGCAGTATTTT. The chain combines TRBV6-5 with TRBJ2-3; a possible D gene is TRBD2 (5 bases). Between the trimmed V and J ends, which lost 5 bases and 3 bases, there was a span of 9 bases. From germline, CDR1 is MNHEY and CDR2 SVGAGI. This CDR3 spans 13 amino acids.

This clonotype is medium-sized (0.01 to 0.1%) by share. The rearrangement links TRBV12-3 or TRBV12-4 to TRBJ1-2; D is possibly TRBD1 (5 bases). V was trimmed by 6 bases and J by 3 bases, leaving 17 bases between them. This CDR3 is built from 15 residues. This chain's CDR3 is CASRSWRGIDYGYTF. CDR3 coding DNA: TGTGCCAGCAGGTCGTGGCGGGGGATCGACTATGGCTACACCTTC.